The rows below give T cell receptor beta chains drawn from one sample of a study of blood T cell repertoires in COVID-19. Data came from immunoSEQ multiplex PCR; TCRdb stores just in-frame clones and leaves some out. The sample includes some 140,000 clones, about 86% of them seen just once. Sequenced material: peripheral blood. The source of these receptors is an older woman with acute or convalescent COVID-19. Both conserved end residues are part of each CDR3. The D gene is left open where the match is weak. Part of the rows lack a size; the others show once, few, many or a class for expanded clones.

d_gene	abundance	v_gene	j_gene	CDR3aa	CDR3nt
.	.	TRBV19	TRBJ1-2	CASSIPGFVNGYTF	TGTGCCAGTAGTATCCCAGGGTTCGTAAATGGCTACACCTTC
TRBD1	.	TRBV20-1	TRBJ1-5	CSASGQAVKGQPQHF	TGCAGTGCTAGTGGACAGGCCGTAAAAGGTCAGCCCCAGCATTTT
.	.	TRBV2	TRBJ2-5	CASSENRDQETQYF	TGTGCCAGCAGTGAAAACAGGGACCAAGAGACCCAGTACTTC
.	few	TRBV6-2/TRBV6-3	TRBJ1-1	CASSHNLPGNTEAFF	TGTGCCAGCAGTCATAACCTCCCGGGGAACACTGAAGCTTTCTTT
TRBD1	.	TRBV7-3	TRBJ2-3	CASSPAGTGGADTQYF	TGTGCCAGCAGCCCGGCCGGGACAGGGGGCGCAGATACGCAGTATTTT
.	.	TRBV10-2	TRBJ1-4	CASQGLFF	TGCGCCAGCCAGGGTCTGTTTTTT
TRBD1	.	TRBV7-9	TRBJ2-3	CASSPTPGQGGQRDTQYF	TGTGCCAGCAGCCCTACGCCGGGACAGGGTGGCCAAAGGGATACGCAGTATTTT
.	.	TRBV3-1/TRBV3-2	TRBJ2-5	CASSQGALTRETQYF	TGTGCCAGCAGCCAGGGCGCTCTTACCAGGGAGACCCAGTACTTC
TRBD1	.	TRBV29-1	TRBJ2-1	CSARGQGHEQFF	TGCAGCGCCCGAGGACAGGGACATGAGCAGTTCTTC
.	.	TRBV29-1	TRBJ1-2	CSVVPGSGYGYTF	TGCAGCGTGGTCCCGGGGAGTGGGTATGGCTACACCTTC
TRBD1	few	TRBV29-1	TRBJ2-2	CSVRTGQPTGELFF	TGCAGCGTTCGGACAGGGCAACCTACCGGGGAGCTGTTTTTT
TRBD1	.	TRBV27	TRBJ2-4	CASSPLTGHPLGKNIQYF	TGTGCCAGCAGTCCTCTGACAGGGCATCCCTTAGGCAAAAACATTCAGTACTTC
.	.	TRBV5-1	TRBJ2-3	CASRTSSTDTQYF	TGCGCCAGCAGGACTTCTAGCACAGATACGCAGTATTTT
TRBD1	.	TRBV30	TRBJ1-6	CAWNRDRGKKSYNSPLHF	TGTGCCTGGAACCGGGACAGGGGGAAGAAATCCTATAATTCACCCCTCCACTTT
.	.	TRBV29-1	TRBJ2-2	CSGKFGGRGTGELFF	TGCAGCGGGAAATTTGGGGGCCGAGGCACCGGGGAGCTGTTTTTT
.	.	TRBV5-1	TRBJ1-1	CASSLTGTRTEAFF	TGCGCCAGCAGCTTGACAGGGACGCGTACTGAAGCTTTCTTT
TRBD1	.	TRBV10-1	TRBJ1-1	CARGQGVRNTEAFF	TGCGCCAGGGGACAGGGGGTAAGGAACACTGAAGCTTTCTTT
TRBD2	few	TRBV6-5	TRBJ2-3	CASTSSGGAGDTQYF	TGTGCCAGCACCTCTAGCGGGGGGGCAGGAGATACGCAGTATTTT
.	.	TRBV6-1	TRBJ2-2	CASSDVGTTNTGELFF	TGTGCCAGCAGTGACGTGGGGACAACTAACACCGGGGAGCTGTTTTTT
TRBD2	.	TRBV10-3	TRBJ2-3	CAISPSGGGTDTQYF	TGTGCCATCAGCCCTAGCGGGGGGGGCACAGATACGCAGTATTTT
.	once	TRBV7-9	TRBJ1-1	CASSLASGMGTEAFF	TGTGCCAGCAGCTTAGCGTCAGGTATGGGCACTGAAGCTTTCTTT
.	.	TRBV27	TRBJ1-5	CASRPVGEGNQPQHF	TGTGCCAGCAGGCCTGTGGGGGAGGGCAATCAGCCCCAGCATTTT
TRBD1	once	TRBV19	TRBJ1-2	CASSQPGTGDRYGYTF	TGTGCCAGTAGCCAGCCCGGGACAGGGGATCGCTATGGCTACACCTTC
TRBD1	.	TRBV29-1	TRBJ2-2	CSVQPGQVGGELFF	TGCAGCGTTCAACCGGGACAGGTGGGGGGGGAGCTGTTTTTT
TRBD1	.	TRBV9	TRBJ1-3	CASSDGGTGGNTIYF	TGTGCCAGCAGCGACGGGGGGACAGGGGGAAACACCATATATTTT
.	few	TRBV7-9	TRBJ1-1	CASSPTTNTEAFF	TGTGCCAGCAGCCCCACTACGAACACTGAAGCTTTCTTT
.	.	TRBV19	TRBJ2-7	CASSIVAGPGHEQYF	TGTGCCAGTAGTATAGTGGCTGGCCCAGGCCACGAGCAGTACTTC
TRBD1	few	TRBV2	TRBJ1-1	CASSKDTGGDTEAFF	TGTGCCAGCAGCAAAGATACAGGGGGGGACACTGAAGCTTTCTTT
TRBD2	.	TRBV5-1	TRBJ2-1	CASSLAGGPSNEQFF	TGCGCCAGCAGCTTGGCGGGGGGGCCTTCCAATGAGCAGTTCTTC
.	.	TRBV28	TRBJ2-5	CASSILQETQYF	TGTGCCAGCAGTATTCTCCAAGAGACCCAGTACTTC
.	few	TRBV28	TRBJ1-6	CASSLWQQGNSPLHF	TGTGCCAGCAGTTTATGGCAGCAGGGAAATTCACCCCTCCACTTT
.	.	TRBV28	TRBJ1-3	CASSLDRSGNTIYF	TGTGCCAGCAGTTTAGATCGGTCCGGAAACACCATATATTTT
.	.	TRBV5-6	TRBJ2-1	CASSRQNEQFF	TGTGCCAGCAGCAGACAGAATGAGCAGTTCTTC
TRBD1	.	TRBV7-3	TRBJ1-6	CASSTQGAGNSPLHF	TGTGCCAGCAGCACACAGGGGGCCGGGAATTCACCCCTCCACTTT
.	.	TRBV12-3/TRBV12-4	TRBJ2-1	CASLWGAYNEQFF	TGTGCCAGCCTCTGGGGAGCTTACAATGAGCAGTTCTTC
TRBD2	.	TRBV7-6	TRBJ2-5	CASRPGLGLAGGETQYF	TGTGCCAGCAGACCCGGCCTAGGACTAGCGGGGGGAGAGACCCAGTACTTC
TRBD1	few	TRBV7-9	TRBJ1-3	CASSRQGLGVTIYF	TGTGCCAGCAGCCGACAGGGTCTTGGAGTCACCATATATTTT
.	.	TRBV9	TRBJ1-1	CASSPTSGNTEAFF	TGTGCCAGCAGCCCGACTTCTGGGAACACTGAAGCTTTCTTT
.	few	TRBV13	TRBJ2-2	CASSLSGWTGELFF	TGTGCCAGCAGCTTATCAGGGTGGACCGGGGAGCTGTTTTTT
.	few	TRBV30	TRBJ2-2	CAGGGQGSTGELFF	TGTGCTGGGGGGGGACAAGGGTCCACCGGGGAGCTGTTTTTT
.	.	TRBV14	TRBJ1-2	CASSQNQASNYGYTF	TGTGCCAGCAGCCAAAATCAGGCCTCCAACTATGGCTACACCTTC
.	.	TRBV30	TRBJ1-5	CAWSVQGNQPQHF	TGTGCCTGGAGTGTCCAGGGAAATCAGCCCCAGCATTTT
.	once	TRBV9	TRBJ1-2	CASSPEGRWGYTF	TGTGCCAGCAGCCCCGAGGGCAGATGGGGCTACACCTTC
TRBD1	.	TRBV5-1	TRBJ1-2	CASSLGQGAYGYTF	TGCGCCAGCAGCCTCGGACAGGGGGCCTATGGCTACACCTTC
TRBD1	.	TRBV6-5	TRBJ2-1	CASRGQGGNEQFF	TGTGCCAGCAGAGGACAGGGTGGCAATGAGCAGTTCTTC
.	.	TRBV6-5	TRBJ2-2	CASSPYSTGELFF	TGTGCCAGCAGCCCCTACTCCACCGGGGAGCTGTTTTTT
.	.	TRBV2	TRBJ2-6	CASNRVRTGANVLTF	TGTGCCAGCAATCGGGTCAGAACTGGGGCCAACGTCCTGACTTTC
TRBD1	.	TRBV5-1	TRBJ1-2	CASSEGQVGNYGYTF	TGCGCCAGCAGCGAGGGACAGGTGGGGAACTATGGCTACACCTTC
.	.	TRBV21-1	TRBJ1-5	CASSKAEGGDQPQHF	TGTGCCAGCAGCAAAGCCGAGGGGGGGGATCAGCCCCAGCATTTT
.	.	TRBV4-1	TRBJ2-1	CASSQSALGGFQFF	TGCGCCAGCAGCCAAAGCGCCTTGGGGGGATTTCAGTTCTTC